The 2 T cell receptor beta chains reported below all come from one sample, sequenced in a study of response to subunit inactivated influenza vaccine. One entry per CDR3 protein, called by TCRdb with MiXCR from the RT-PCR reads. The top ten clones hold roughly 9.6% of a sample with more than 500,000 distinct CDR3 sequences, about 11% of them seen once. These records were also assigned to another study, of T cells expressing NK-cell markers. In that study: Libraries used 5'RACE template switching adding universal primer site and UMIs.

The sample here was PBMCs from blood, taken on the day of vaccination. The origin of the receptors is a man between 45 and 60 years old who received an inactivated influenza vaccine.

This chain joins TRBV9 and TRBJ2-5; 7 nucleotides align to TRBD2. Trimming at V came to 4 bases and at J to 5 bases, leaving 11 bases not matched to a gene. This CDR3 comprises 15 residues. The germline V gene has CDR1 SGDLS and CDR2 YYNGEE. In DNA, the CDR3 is TGTGCCAGCAGCTTTTCCCCTAGCGGTGAGGAGACCCAGTACTTC. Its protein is CASSFSPSGEETQYF.

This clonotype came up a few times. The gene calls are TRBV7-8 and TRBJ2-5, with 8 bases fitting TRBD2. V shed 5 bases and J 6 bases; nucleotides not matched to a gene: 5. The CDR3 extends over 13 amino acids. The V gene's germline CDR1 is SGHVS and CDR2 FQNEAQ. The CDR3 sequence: CASSHGLAQTQYF. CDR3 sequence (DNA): TGTGCCAGCAGCCATGGACTAGCCCAGACCCAGTACTTC.